This T cell receptor beta chain was sequenced in a study of glioma-infiltrating T cells. Whole-study findings and limits: CDR3 overlap between tissue and blood was very small.

This clonotype was seen many times. The target antigen is unknown. Amplification of TCR alpha and beta CDR3 regions from RNA used iRepertoire nested multiplex PCR. One entry per CDR3 protein results from TCRdb running MiXCR on the multiplex PCR reads. Among some 100,000 distinct CDR3 sequences listed, less than 30% were seen once. Germline loops: CDR1 MNHNS, CDR2 SASEGT. The CDR3 is 15 residues long. V lost 5 bases, J lost 4 bases, and 17 bases lay in between. The chain recombines TRBV6-1 with TRBJ1-1; tentative D call: TRBD1 (5 bases). This sequence originates from a human donor with low-grade glioma or glioblastoma, undergoing nonglioma brain surgery, or in good health (not recorded which). Input material: glioma tissue, nonneoplastic brain tissue, or PBMCs (not recorded which). As DNA, the CDR3 is TGTGCCAGCAGTTATATTAGGGGAAGTACCACTGAAGCTTTCTTT. Translated, it gives CASSYIRGSTTEAFF.